This TCR beta chain was found in a study of blood T cell repertoires in COVID-19. The CDR3 totals 14 residues. Unmatched junction bases numbered 9, after V lost 8 bases and J lost 1 base. From germline, CDR1 is SGHRS and CDR2 YFSETQ. Symptom resolution, clearance, or two negative PCRs marked donors in Cohort 3 as recovered. Clones were sequenced by immunoSEQ multiplex PCR, and TCRdb holds only the in-frame ones, with some missing. The sample shows about 250,000 clones, approximately 90% of them seen only once. The V and J genes are TRBV5-1 and TRBJ2-7; 7 bases fit TRBD2. This clonotype originated in a woman between 18 and 29 years old who had recovered from COVID-19. Sequencing was done on a sample of PBMCs or T cells enriched from blood (not recorded which). Here the CDR3 DNA reads TGCGCCAGTCGAACGGGACTACCTTCCTACGAGCAGTACTTC. Protein: CASRTGLPSYEQYF.